The rows below give T cell receptor beta chains drawn from one sample of a study of control samples from healthy donors and cancer patients. Assay used: immunoSEQ multiplex PCR; TCRdb lists only in-frame clones, some missing. Among under 450,000 clones, around 90% were seen once, and the ten largest hold 6% to 7%. Sequencing input: PBMCs. Receptors originate from a man in his forties with head and neck cancer. Each CDR3 is given with its conserved first and last residue. Fields, in order: D gene, clone size, V gene, J gene, CDR3 protein, CDR3 DNA. D genes are given only for firm matches. Clone sizes are given selectively: once, few, many, or a class where the clone is expanded.

D: .
size: .
V: TRBV30
J: TRBJ1-5
CDR3: CAWSQNGGNQPQHF
DNA: TGTGCCTGGAGCCAAAACGGTGGCAATCAGCCCCAGCATTTT

D: TRBD1
size: .
V: TRBV19
J: TRBJ2-3
CDR3: CASSATGGGTDTQYF
DNA: TGTGCCAGTAGTGCGACAGGGGGCGGCACAGATACGCAGTATTTT

D: TRBD2
size: .
V: TRBV14
J: TRBJ2-7
CDR3: CASSPASRTSGRYEQYF
DNA: TGTGCCAGCAGCCCAGCTTCTCGGACTAGCGGGAGATACGAGCAGTACTTC

D: .
size: .
V: TRBV30
J: TRBJ1-1
CDR3: CAWSTPVGSGTEAFF
DNA: TGTGCCTGGAGTACCCCGGTGGGGAGCGGGACTGAAGCTTTCTTT

D: TRBD2
size: .
V: TRBV7-7
J: TRBJ2-3
CDR3: CASSELAGVSTDTQYF
DNA: TGTGCTAGCAGCGAGCTAGCGGGAGTGTCCACAGATACGCAGTATTTT

D: TRBD1
size: .
V: TRBV4-2
J: TRBJ1-5
CDR3: CASSQGPQGAYQPQHF
DNA: TGTGCCAGCAGCCAAGGCCCGCAGGGGGCATATCAGCCCCAGCATTTT

D: .
size: .
V: TRBV5-4
J: TRBJ1-6
CDR3: CASSFEGNSPLHF
DNA: TGTGCCAGCAGCTTCGAGGGGAATTCACCCCTCCACTTT

D: .
size: .
V: TRBV7-9
J: TRBJ2-1
CDR3: CASSPIPLNVGEQFF
DNA: TGTGCCAGCAGCCCCATTCCCCTAAACGTAGGAGAGCAGTTCTTC

D: .
size: .
V: TRBV6-2/TRBV6-3
J: TRBJ1-3
CDR3: CASSYGGGSGNTIYF
DNA: TGTGCCAGCAGTTACGGGGGCGGCTCTGGAAACACCATATATTTT

D: .
size: .
V: TRBV7-2
J: TRBJ2-5
CDR3: CASSLMRGRQETQYF
DNA: TGTGCCAGCAGCCTGATGCGGGGTCGCCAAGAGACCCAGTACTTC

D: .
size: .
V: TRBV4-1
J: TRBJ1-6
CDR3: CASSQDHRSSYNSPLHF
DNA: TGCGCCAGCAGCCAAGATCACAGGAGCTCCTATAATTCACCCCTCCACTTT

D: TRBD2
size: few
V: TRBV18
J: TRBJ2-7
CDR3: CASSPTSGGFHEQYF
DNA: TGTGCCAGCTCACCGACTAGCGGGGGTTTCCACGAGCAGTACTTC

D: TRBD1
size: .
V: TRBV28
J: TRBJ1-3
CDR3: CASSSPRGQAQRDTIYF
DNA: TGTGCCAGCAGTTCCCCCCGGGGACAGGCCCAGAGGGACACCATATATTTT

D: TRBD2
size: .
V: TRBV15
J: TRBJ2-1
CDR3: CATSRDIPASGRPNEQFF
DNA: TGTGCCACCAGCAGAGATATCCCAGCTAGCGGGAGACCCAATGAGCAGTTCTTC

D: TRBD1
size: .
V: TRBV5-4
J: TRBJ2-5
CDR3: CASSPRDSQETQYF
DNA: TGTGCCAGCAGCCCCCGGGACAGCCAAGAGACCCAGTACTTC

D: .
size: .
V: TRBV11-3
J: TRBJ2-2
CDR3: CASSLVGELFF
DNA: TGTGCCAGCAGCTTAGTCGGGGAGCTGTTTTTT

D: TRBD1
size: once
V: TRBV5-6
J: TRBJ2-7
CDR3: CASSSGTGSYEQYF
DNA: TGTGCCAGCAGTTCCGGGACAGGATCCTACGAGCAGTACTTC

D: TRBD2
size: .
V: TRBV3-1/TRBV3-2
J: TRBJ2-5
CDR3: CASGALAGVETQYF
DNA: TGTGCCAGCGGGGCCCTAGCGGGAGTAGAGACCCAGTACTTC

D: .
size: .
V: TRBV5-4
J: TRBJ2-1
CDR3: CASSLNSYNEQFF
DNA: TGTGCCAGCAGCTTGAACAGTTACAATGAGCAGTTCTTC

D: .
size: .
V: TRBV19
J: TRBJ2-1
CDR3: CASSSEWGNYNEQFF
DNA: TGTGCCAGTAGTTCCGAGTGGGGGAACTACAATGAGCAGTTCTTC

D: .
size: .
V: TRBV30
J: TRBJ1-6
CDR3: CAWQDLYNSPLHF
DNA: TGTGCCTGGCAGGACCTCTATAATTCACCCCTCCACTTT

D: .
size: .
V: TRBV7-9
J: TRBJ2-7
CDR3: CASSDGGAYEQYF
DNA: TGTGCCAGCAGTGATGGGGGTGCCTACGAGCAGTACTTC

D: .
size: .
V: TRBV7-2
J: TRBJ2-3
CDR3: CASSLASDTQYF
DNA: TGTGCCAGCAGCTTAGCATCCGATACGCAGTATTTT

D: .
size: .
V: TRBV2
J: TRBJ1-1
CDR3: CASSGDRNTEAFF
DNA: TGTGCCAGCAGTGGCGACAGGAACACTGAAGCTTTCTTT

D: .
size: .
V: TRBV10-1
J: TRBJ2-1
CDR3: CASANSKFRNEQFF
DNA: TGCGCCAGCGCGAATAGCAAGTTTCGCAATGAGCAGTTCTTC

D: TRBD2
size: few
V: TRBV7-3
J: TRBJ2-1
CDR3: CASSLMGGSGRGNEQFF
DNA: TGTGCCAGCAGCTTAATGGGCGGTAGCGGGAGGGGGAATGAGCAGTTCTTC

D: .
size: few
V: TRBV18
J: TRBJ2-2
CDR3: CASSPGQPGTGELFF
DNA: TGTGCCAGCTCACCGGGGCAGCCGGGGACCGGGGAGCTGTTTTTT